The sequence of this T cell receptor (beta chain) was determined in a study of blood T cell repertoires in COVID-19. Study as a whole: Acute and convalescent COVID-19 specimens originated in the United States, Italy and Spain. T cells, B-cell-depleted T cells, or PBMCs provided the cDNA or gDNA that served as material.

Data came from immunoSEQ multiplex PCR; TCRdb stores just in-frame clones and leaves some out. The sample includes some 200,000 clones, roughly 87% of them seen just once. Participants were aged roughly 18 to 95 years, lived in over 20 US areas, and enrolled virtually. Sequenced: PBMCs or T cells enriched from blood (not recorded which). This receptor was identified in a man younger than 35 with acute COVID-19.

The CDR3, as DNA: TGTGCCAGCTCCTCCCCTTTAGCGGGAGTGATGGAGACCCAGTACTTC. It translates to CASSSPLAGVMETQYF. The rearrangement joins TRBV9 to TRBJ2-5; TRBD2 agrees at 9 bases. Per germline, CDR1 SGDLS and CDR2 YYNGEE. Trimming at V came to 7 bases and at J to 5 bases, leaving 15 bases not matched to a gene. CDR3 length: 16 residues.